This T cell receptor beta chain was captured in a study of regulatory T cells in long-lasting Graves disease. Study-wide points: Few sampled subjects may have lowered accuracy. The study found TRBV28, TRBJ1-2 and TRBJ2-5 favored in persistent disease.

Time point of the sample: newly diagnosed GD, antithyroid drugs for less than 3 months. Isolated PBMC RNA provided the starting material for the TCR library. American Thyroid Association guidelines served as the basis for diagnosing Graves' disease. Of note for this clonotype: What it binds is not known.

The CDR3 is 14 amino acids. Germline CDR1 reads DFQATT; CDR2 reads SNEGSKA (reference sequence). V was pared by 8 bases and J by 3 bases, with 10 bases of the junction left unmatched. For TCR beta, libraries came from iRepertoire HTBI primers and Arm-PCR of CDR3 regions. TCRdb reprocessed the multiplex PCR reads via MiXCR and lists one record per CDR3 protein. The sample has about 380,000 distinct CDR3 sequences; less than 20% are singletons. The receptor's source is a female donor with Graves disease. Sequences were derived from peripheral blood mononuclear cells (PBMCs), sampled at new diagnosis, from a patient treated with antithyroid drugs. The chain recombines TRBV20-1 with TRBJ1-2, with 9 bases lining up with TRBD1. The CDR3 spells CSSTSGTGHYGYTF. For the CDR3, the DNA is TGCAGTTCGACCTCCGGGACAGGGCACTATGGCTACACCTTC.